The clone carrying this T cell receptor (beta chain) was detected a few times. The CDR3 covers 15 residues. V trimming: 10 bases; J trimming: 7 bases; junction bases outside the gene matches: 10. Germline V gene data show CDR1 as MNHEY and CDR2 as SVGAGI. TCRdb re-called the RT-PCR reads through MiXCR, storing one row per CDR3 protein. The sample contains hundreds of thousands of distinct CDR3 sequences, 14% of which appear only once. This TCR was recovered from a female donor in good health, serving as a healthy control. This rearrangement joins TRBV6-5 to TRBJ2-1, with TRBD2 identical over 13 bases. What was sequenced was memory CD4+ T cells from blood. CDR3 DNA sequence: TGTGCCACACACAAATGGACTAGCGGGAGTAATGAGCAGTTCTTC. Protein: CATHKWTSGSNEQFF.